A single sample is the source of the 4 T cell receptor beta chains below, sequenced in a study of low-dose radiotherapy and immunotherapy resistance in tumors. Gene-specific TRAV and TRBV primers were used for first-strand cDNA, covering alpha and beta chains. TCR amplification involved about 18 PCR cycles with a constant-region primer and V-primer adapter. Each CDR3 protein gets one entry after TCRdb re-called the reads with MiXCR. Of about 14,000 distinct CDR3 sequences in the sample, roughly 52% were seen once. Source of these receptors: a human donor with advanced metastatic prostate, ovarian, gallbladder or colorectal cancer (not recorded which). This table probably holds off-target reads from a library built for another chain.

There are a few counts of this clonotype. This rearrangement joins TRBV5-1 to TRBJ2-1, with 10 bases lining up with TRBD2. The germline V gene has CDR1 SGHRS and CDR2 YFSETQ. With V trimmed by 3 bases and J by 2 bases, 5 bases remained unmatched. CDR3 length equals 16 residues. The CDR3 loop reads CASSYLAGETYNEQFF. The CDR3 DNA reads as TGCGCCAGCAGCTACCTAGCGGGGGAGACCTACAATGAGCAGTTCTTC.

V gene TRBV24-1 combines with J gene TRBJ2-3; D ambiguous. Per germline, CDR1 KGHDR and CDR2 SFDVKD. V lost 0 bases to trimming and J lost 1 base, with 10 bases between them. The CDR3 contains 16 residues. The CDR3 is CATSDLSRTGTDTQYF. As DNA, the CDR3 is TGTGCCACCAGTGATTTGTCCCGGACGGGCACAGATACGCAGTATTTT.

The chain couples TRBV2 to TRBJ2-7, with no clear D. CDR3 length: 13 amino acids. V lost 4 bases and J 2 bases, leaving 9 bases between the germline ends. Germline V gives CDR1 SNHLY, CDR2 FYNNEI. CDR3 in DNA: TGTGCCAGCAGTGTCGGGCCAGCCTACGAGCAGTACTTC. This sequence encodes CASSVGPAYEQYF.

CDR3: CASSYSRELFF. Written as DNA, the CDR3 is TGTGCCAGCAGTTACTCCCGGGAGCTGTTTTTT. The chain has TRBV6-6 and TRBJ2-2; no definite D call. The CDR3 has 11 residues. Germline V lookup: CDR1 MNHNY, CDR2 SVGAGI (reference sequence). The V and J ends lost 0 bases and 9 bases respectively, with 2 bases between them.